These 9 T cell receptor beta chains were sequenced from one sample in a study of blood T cells in healthy people across ages. The authors ran a second PCR of roughly 6 to 12 cycles using a sample-barcoded 5' primer and a J-beta primer mix. MiXCR, applied by TCRdb to the 5' RACE reads, yields one record per CDR3 protein. The sample shows about 570,000 distinct CDR3 sequences, around 27% of them seen only once. In addition, the sample was reused for a study of T cells of mothers and their children.

The specimen sequenced was blood. These TCRs come from a boy between 2 and 10 years old in good health.

Here the CDR3 reads CASSYGGGGYTF. CDR3 DNA: TGTGCCAGCAGTTACGGAGGAGGTGGCTACACCTTC. This sequence joins TRBV6-5 and TRBJ1-2; D is uncertain. The V and J ends lost 2 bases and 7 bases respectively, with 8 bases between them. Germline CDR1 and CDR2: MNHEY and SVGAGI. The CDR3 has 12 amino acids.

This clonotype was picked up a small number of times. The chain joins TRBV7-2 to TRBJ2-4; possible D gene TRBD2, 6 bases. The germline V gene has CDR1 SGHTA and CDR2 FQGNSA. V lost 6 bases and J lost 7, with 16 bases in between. The CDR3 is 14 amino acids. The CDR3 sequence: CASRRLVGSNIQYF. CDR3 sequence (DNA): TGTGCCAGCAGGCGACTCGTCGGGAGTAACATTCAGTACTTC.

CDR3 residues: CASTRSISYEQYF. CDR3 nucleotide sequence: TGTGCCAGCACCCGCTCAATTTCCTACGAGCAGTACTTC. The V and J genes are TRBV12-3 or TRBV12-4 and TRBJ2-5; D remains ambiguous. The J call may be wrong; the DNA end is better matched by TRBJ2-7. The CDR3 sequence is 13 residues long.

This clonotype was recorded only once. V usage is TRBV3-1 and J usage is TRBJ2-5; tentatively, D is TRBD2 (6 bases). The tail of the sequence fits TRBJ2-1 better, so the J call may be wrong. This CDR3 is 16 amino acids long. Germline V gene data show CDR1 as LGHDT and CDR2 as YNNKEL (reference sequence). The CDR3 is CASSQEVGGMSNEQFF. CDR3 bases: TGTGCCAGCAGCCAAGAGGTTGGGGGGATGAGCAATGAGCAGTTCTTC.

This clonotype was recorded a few times. This chain connects TRBV5-1 to TRBJ2-1; 7 bases agree with TRBD2. CDR3 length equals 15 residues. CDR1 is SGHRS, CDR2 YFSETQ, per germline. Trimming cost V 0 bases and J 7 bases; bases outside gene matches: 7. DNA for the CDR3: TGCGCCAGCAGCTTGGGCTCGGGAGGAGGGAATGAGCAGTTCTTC. Translating gives CASSLGSGGGNEQFF.

The gene calls are TRBV12-3 or TRBV12-4 and TRBJ2-2, with D perhaps matching TRBD1 or TRBD2 (6 bases each). The CDR3 covers 16 residues. With 4 bases removed from V and 3 bases from J, the gap between germline ends came to 15 bases. CDR3 region: CASSSRTGAYTGELFF. The CDR3 DNA sequence: TGTGCCAGCAGTTCCCGAACGGGGGCTTACACCGGGGAGCTGTTTTTT.

This clonotype was found a few times. This sequence joins TRBV6-1 and TRBJ1-5, with 7 bases identical to TRBD1. V gave up 6 bases and J gave up 4 bases; unmatched junction bases: 6. The CDR3 is 14 amino acids. Germline V gene sequence: CDR1 MNHNS, CDR2 SASEGT. CDR3 nucleotides: TGTGCCAGCAGCGCACAGGGGAGTAATCAGCCCCAGCATTTT. As protein: CASSAQGSNQPQHF.

V is TRBV5-1 and J is TRBJ1-4, with 7 nucleotides matching TRBD1. The length of the CDR3 is 15 residues. Germline values: CDR1 SGHRS, CDR2 YFSETQ. V was pared by 4 bases and J by 5 bases, with 8 bases of the junction left unmatched. The CDR3 is CASSNFGTANEKLFF. The CDR3 DNA sequence: TGCGCCAGCAGCAACTTCGGGACAGCAAATGAAAAACTGTTTTTT.

The chain has TRBV7-8 and TRBJ1-2; no reliable D call. V was cut by 3 bases and J by 1 base, with 12 bases left in between. The CDR3 covers 15 residues. Germline values: CDR1 SGHVS, CDR2 FQNEAQ. The CDR3 reads CASSLGLGRNYGYTF. The CDR3, as DNA: TGTGCCAGCAGCTTGGGTCTAGGGCGTAACTATGGCTACACCTTC.